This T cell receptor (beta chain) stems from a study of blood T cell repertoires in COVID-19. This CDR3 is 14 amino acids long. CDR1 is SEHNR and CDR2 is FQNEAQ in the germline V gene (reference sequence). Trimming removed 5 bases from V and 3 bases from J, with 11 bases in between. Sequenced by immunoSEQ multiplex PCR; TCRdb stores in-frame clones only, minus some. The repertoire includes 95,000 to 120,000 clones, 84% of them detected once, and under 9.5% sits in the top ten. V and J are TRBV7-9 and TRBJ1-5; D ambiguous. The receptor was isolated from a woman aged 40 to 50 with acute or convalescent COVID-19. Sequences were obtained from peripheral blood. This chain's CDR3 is CASSISGYNQPQHF. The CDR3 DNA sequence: TGTGCCAGCAGCATATCAGGTTACAATCAGCCCCAGCATTTT. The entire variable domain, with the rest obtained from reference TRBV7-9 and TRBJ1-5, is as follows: DTGVSQNPRHKITKRGQNVTFRCDPISEHNRLYWYRQTLGQGPEFLTYFQNEAQLEKSRLLSDRFSAERPKGSFSTLEIQRTEQGDSAMYLCASSISGYNQPQHFGDGTRLSIL.